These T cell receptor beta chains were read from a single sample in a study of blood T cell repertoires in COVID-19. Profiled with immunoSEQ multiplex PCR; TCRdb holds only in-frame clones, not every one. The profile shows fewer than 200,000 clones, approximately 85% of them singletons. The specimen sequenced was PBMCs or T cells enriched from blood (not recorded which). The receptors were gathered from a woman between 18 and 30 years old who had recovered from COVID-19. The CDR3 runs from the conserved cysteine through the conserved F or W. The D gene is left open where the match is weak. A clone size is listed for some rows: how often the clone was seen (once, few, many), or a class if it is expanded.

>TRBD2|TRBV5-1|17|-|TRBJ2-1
CASSPSSGAIRYNEQFF
TGCGCCAGCAGCCCGTCTAGCGGGGCAATCCGGTACAATGAGCAGTTCTTC
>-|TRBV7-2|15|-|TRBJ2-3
CASSLVGTTPDTQYF
TGTGCCAGCAGCTTGGTCGGGACAACCCCCGATACGCAGTATTTT
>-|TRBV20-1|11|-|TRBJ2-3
CSAWGQDTQYF
TGCAGTGCTTGGGGGCAAGATACGCAGTATTTT
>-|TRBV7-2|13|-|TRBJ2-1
CASSFRGRNEQFF
TGTGCCAGCAGCTTTCGGGGTCGCAATGAGCAGTTCTTC
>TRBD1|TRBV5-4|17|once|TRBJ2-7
CASSKGQGAEIPYEQYF
TGTGCCAGCAGCAAGGGACAGGGGGCTGAAATTCCCTACGAGCAGTACTTC
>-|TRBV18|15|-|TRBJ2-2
CASSPSGLGTGELFF
TGTGCCAGCTCACCTAGCGGACTTGGGACCGGGGAGCTGTTTTTT
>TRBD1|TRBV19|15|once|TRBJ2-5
CATSKDRIGQETQYF
TGTGCCACCTCAAAGGACAGGATCGGTCAAGAGACCCAGTACTTC
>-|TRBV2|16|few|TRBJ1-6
CASSGGLSSYNSPLHF
TGTGCCAGCAGTGGTGGTCTCAGCTCCTATAATTCACCCCTCCACTTT
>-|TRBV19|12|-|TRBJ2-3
CASGETPDTQYF
TGTGCCAGTGGGGAGACGCCGGATACGCAGTATTTT
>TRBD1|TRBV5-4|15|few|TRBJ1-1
CASSPDRFMNTEAFF
TGTGCCAGCAGCCCGGACAGGTTCATGAACACTGAAGCTTTCTTT
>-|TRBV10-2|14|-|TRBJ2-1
CASGGVRDTDEQFF
TGCGCCAGCGGCGGGGTTAGGGATACAGATGAGCAGTTCTTC
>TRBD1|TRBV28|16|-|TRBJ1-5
CASSIAGTGAGQPQHF
TGTGCCAGCAGCATAGCCGGGACAGGGGCCGGTCAGCCCCAGCATTTT
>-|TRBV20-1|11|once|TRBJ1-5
CSERGCQPQHF
TGCAGTGAGAGGGGGTGTCAGCCCCAGCATTTT
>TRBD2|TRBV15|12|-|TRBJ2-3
CATSGGTTAQYF
TGTGCCACCAGCGGAGGGACTACCGCGCAGTATTTT
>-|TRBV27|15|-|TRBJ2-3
CASRFGGIPTDTQYF
TGTGCCAGCAGATTTGGCGGGATACCCACAGATACGCAGTATTTT
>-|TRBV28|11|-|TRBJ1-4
CASGRWEKLFF
TGTGCCAGCGGCAGGTGGGAAAAACTGTTTTTT
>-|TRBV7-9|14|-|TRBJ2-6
CASSSPAGANVLTF
TGTGCCAGCAGCTCCCCAGCTGGGGCCAACGTCCTGACTTTC
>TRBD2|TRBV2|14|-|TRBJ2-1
CASSELAGGDEQFF
TGTGCCAGCAGTGAATTAGCGGGGGGGGATGAGCAGTTCTTC
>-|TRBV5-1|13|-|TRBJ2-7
CASSLELVREQYF
TGCGCCAGCAGCTTGGAACTGGTCCGCGAGCAGTACTTC
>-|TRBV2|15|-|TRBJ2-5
CASSDHVWTEETQYF
TGTGCCAGCAGTGACCACGTTTGGACAGAAGAGACCCAGTACTTC
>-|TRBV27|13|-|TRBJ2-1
CASSLGVDNEQFF
TGTGCCAGCAGCCTCGGAGTGGACAATGAGCAGTTCTTC
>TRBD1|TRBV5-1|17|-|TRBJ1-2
CASSLPMSGQGTSDYTF
TGCGCCAGCAGCTTACCTATGTCGGGACAGGGTACCTCCGACTACACCTTC
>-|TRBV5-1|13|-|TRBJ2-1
CASSLSLANEQFF
TGCGCCAGCAGCTTGTCGTTAGCCAATGAGCAGTTCTTC
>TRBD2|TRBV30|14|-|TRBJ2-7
CAWSVLAGDYEQYF
TGTGCCTGGAGTGTACTAGCGGGGGACTACGAGCAGTACTTC
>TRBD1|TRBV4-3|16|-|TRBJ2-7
CASSQGLDRDSYEQYF
TGCGCCAGCAGCCAAGGTTTGGACAGGGATTCCTACGAGCAGTACTTC
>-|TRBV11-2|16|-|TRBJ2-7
CASSLGLTGKLYEQYF
TGTGCCAGCAGCTTAGGCCTAACAGGGAAGCTCTACGAGCAGTACTTC